These 13 T cell receptor beta chains share one sample of origin, sequenced in a study of T-cell reconstitution after alpha-beta-depleted transplantation in children. Researchers prepared the TCRbeta library using unique molecular identifiers, the study reports. TCRdb reprocessed the PCR reads with MiXCR, giving one entry per CDR3 protein. In the table there are approximately 980,000 distinct CDR3 sequences, about 29% of which are singletons. The sample was PBMCs, mostly from graft donor cells, taken 360 days after TCRalphabeta/CD19-depleted stem cell transplant. The receptors were sampled from a boy younger than two who had a stem cell transplant for SCID, so the T cells may come from the graft donor.

V usage is TRBV12-3 or TRBV12-4 and J usage is TRBJ1-5; 10 nucleotides agree with TRBD1. The CDR3 extends over 16 amino acids. Trimming at V came to 8 bases and at J to 5 bases, leaving 12 bases not matched to a gene. CDR3 sequence (DNA): TGTGCCAGCGGACCCGGGACAGGGGCCCCTCATCAGCCCCAGCATTTT. This gives the protein CASGPGTGAPHQPQHF.

CDR3 DNA sequence: TGCAGTGCCCCAGACCCCAGGGGACCCACCTACGAGCAGTACTTC. The encoded protein is CSAPDPRGPTYEQYF. This chain connects TRBV20-1 to TRBJ2-7, with a possible D match to TRBD1 (6 bases). The CDR3 runs 15 residues. V gave up 6 bases and J gave up 2 bases, with 20 bases separating them. CDR1 is DFQATT and CDR2 is SNEGSKA in the germline V gene (reference sequence).

This clonotype has just a few counts. This sequence joins TRBV20-1 and TRBJ2-1; D might be TRBD2 (6 bases). V lost 6 bases to trimming and J lost 0 bases, with 18 bases between them. Germline CDR1 is DFQATT and CDR2 is SNEGSKA (reference sequence). The CDR3 extends over 16 amino acids. The CDR3 region has the DNA TGCAGTGCCCGGGACTCCCGTTCCGGCTCCTACAATGAGCAGTTCTTC. This sequence encodes CSARDSRSGSYNEQFF.

The V call is TRBV9, the J call TRBJ2-7, with D perhaps TRBD1 (6 bases). Germline CDR1 reads SGDLS; CDR2 reads YYNGEE. This CDR3 region has 14 residues. Trimming stripped 1 base from V and 2 bases from J, with 10 bases between. CDR3 residues: CASSVKDSPYEQYF. The CDR3 DNA is TGTGCCAGCAGCGTAAAGGACAGCCCCTACGAGCAGTACTTC.

The genes are TRBV4-3 and TRBJ2-1; 12 positions agree with TRBD2. CDR1 and CDR2 (germline): LGHNA, YSLEER. The J segment lost 8 bases and the V segment lost 5 bases, leaving 16 bases of the junction unmatched. This CDR3 region has 18 residues. CDR3 in amino acids: CASSATSGGRYGEDEQFF. The CDR3 DNA reads as TGCGCCAGCAGCGCAACTAGCGGGGGGAGATATGGGGAGGATGAGCAGTTCTTC.

The V and J genes are TRBV5-1 and TRBJ2-7, with TRBD1 as a possible D gene (5 bases). Between the trimmed V and J ends, which lost 6 bases and 5 bases, there was a span of 18 bases. From germline, CDR1 is SGHRS and CDR2 YFSETQ. CDR3 length: 14 amino acids. This CDR3 reads CASKWGGSQDEQYF. The CDR3 DNA sequence: TGCGCCAGCAAGTGGGGCGGCTCTCAGGACGAGCAGTACTTC.

This clonotype turned up a few times. The rearrangement joins TRBV7-2 to TRBJ2-1; TRBD2 aligns across 15 bases. Looked up from germline, CDR1 is SGHTA and CDR2 is FQGNSA. The CDR3 is made up of 15 amino acids. Germline trimming cut 8 bases from V and 9 bases from J; bases unmatched to any gene: 8. CDR3 sequence: CASQPGTSGGPEQFF. The CDR3 nucleotides are TGTGCCAGCCAGCCTGGGACTAGCGGGGGGCCTGAGCAGTTCTTC.

This rearrangement joins TRBV12-3 or TRBV12-4 to TRBJ2-3; D may be TRBD1 or TRBD2 (5 bases each). Trimming removed 1 base from V and 4 bases from J, with 12 bases in between. The CDR3 runs to 15 residues. This CDR3 reads CASSLGDAGPDTQYF. In nucleotides, the CDR3 is TGTGCCAGCAGTTTAGGGGACGCCGGCCCAGATACGCAGTATTTT.

V is TRBV24-1 and J is TRBJ2-7; D possibly corresponds to TRBD2 (5 bases). The CDR3 runs 12 residues. V lost 2 bases, J lost 6 bases, and 7 bases lay in between. The germline gives CDR1 KGHDR, CDR2 SFDVKD. The CDR3 coding sequence is TGTGCCACCAGTGATTATCGGGGCGAGCAGTACTTC. Protein sequence: CATSDYRGEQYF.

The chain uses TRBV5-5 and TRBJ2-2; TRBD2 matches at 9 bases. This CDR3 is 15 amino acids long. The germline gives CDR1 SGHKS, CDR2 YYEKEE (reference sequence). V was clipped by 2 bases and J by 4 bases; unmatched bases: 3. The CDR3 region has the DNA TGTGCCAGCAGCTTTGTTAGCGGGGGCACCGGGGAGCTGTTTTTT. Encoded protein: CASSFVSGGTGELFF.

This sequence joins TRBV7-3 and TRBJ2-3, with TRBD1 matching over 11 bases. CDR3 length: 16 amino acids. Germline trimming cut 5 bases from V and 4 bases from J; bases unmatched to any gene: 8. Germline V gene data show CDR1 as SGHTA and CDR2 as FQGTGA. CDR3 protein: CASSPTGTGGPDTQYF. In DNA, the CDR3 is TGTGCCAGCAGCCCAACCGGGACAGGGGGGCCAGATACGCAGTATTTT. Complete variable domain (other parts from reference TRBV7-3 and TRBJ2-3): GAGVSQTPSNKVTEKGKYVELRCDPISGHTALYWYRQSLGQGPEFLIYFQGTGAADDSGLPNDRFFAVRPEGSVSTLKIQRTERGDSAVYLCASSPTGTGGPDTQYFGPGTRLTVL.

A few counts support this clonotype. CDR3 loop: CASSLTTGHSYEQYF. CDR3 nucleotides: TGTGCCAGCAGCTTAACGACAGGGCACTCCTACGAGCAGTACTTC. The J gene is TRBJ2-7, the V gene TRBV7-2, with 7 bases that match TRBD1. CDR3 length equals 15 residues. Germline loops: CDR1 SGHTA, CDR2 FQGNSA. V lost 2 bases, J lost 0 bases, and 4 bases stayed unmatched.

V and J are TRBV12-3 or TRBV12-4 and TRBJ2-6; D assignment may be TRBD1 or TRBD2 (5 bases each). V lost 6 bases to trimming and J lost 0 bases, with 12 bases between them. The CDR3 runs 16 residues. Here the CDR3 reads CASSAGDGSGANVLTF. Here the CDR3 DNA reads TGTGCCAGCAGCGCCGGGGACGGCTCTGGGGCCAACGTCCTGACTTTC.